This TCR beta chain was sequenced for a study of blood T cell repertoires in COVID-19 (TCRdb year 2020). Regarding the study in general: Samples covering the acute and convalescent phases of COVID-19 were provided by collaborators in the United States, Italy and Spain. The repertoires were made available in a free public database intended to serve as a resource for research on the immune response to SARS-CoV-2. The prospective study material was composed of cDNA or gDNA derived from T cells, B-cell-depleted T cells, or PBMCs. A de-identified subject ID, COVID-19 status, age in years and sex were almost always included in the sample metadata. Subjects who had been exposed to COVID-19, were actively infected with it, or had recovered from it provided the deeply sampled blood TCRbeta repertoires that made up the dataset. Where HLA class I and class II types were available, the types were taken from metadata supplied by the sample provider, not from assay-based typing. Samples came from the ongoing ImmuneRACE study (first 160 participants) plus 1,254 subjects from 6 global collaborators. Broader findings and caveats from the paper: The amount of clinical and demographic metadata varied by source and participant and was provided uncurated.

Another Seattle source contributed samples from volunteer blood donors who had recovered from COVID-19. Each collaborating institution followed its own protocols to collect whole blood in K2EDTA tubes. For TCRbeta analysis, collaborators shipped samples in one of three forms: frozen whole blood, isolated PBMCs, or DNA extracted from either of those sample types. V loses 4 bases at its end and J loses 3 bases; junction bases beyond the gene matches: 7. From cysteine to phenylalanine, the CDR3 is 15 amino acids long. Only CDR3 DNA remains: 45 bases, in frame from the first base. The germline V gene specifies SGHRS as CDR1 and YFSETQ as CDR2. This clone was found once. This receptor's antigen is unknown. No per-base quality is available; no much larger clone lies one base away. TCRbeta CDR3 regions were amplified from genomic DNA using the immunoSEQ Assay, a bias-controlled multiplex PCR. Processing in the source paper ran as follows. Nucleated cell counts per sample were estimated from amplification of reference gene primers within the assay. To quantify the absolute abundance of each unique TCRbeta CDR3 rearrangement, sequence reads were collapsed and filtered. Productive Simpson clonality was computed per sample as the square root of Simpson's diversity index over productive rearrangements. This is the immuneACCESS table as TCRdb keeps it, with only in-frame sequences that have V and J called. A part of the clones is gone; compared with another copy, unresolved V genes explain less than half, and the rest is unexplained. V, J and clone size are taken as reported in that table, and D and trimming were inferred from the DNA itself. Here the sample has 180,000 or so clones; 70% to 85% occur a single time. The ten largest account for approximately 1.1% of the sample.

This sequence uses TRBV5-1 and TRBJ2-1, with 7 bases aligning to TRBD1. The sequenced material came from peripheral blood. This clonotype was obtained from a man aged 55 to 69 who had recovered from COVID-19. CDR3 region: CASSPRGISYNEQFF. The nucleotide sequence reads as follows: TGCGCCAGCAGCCCCAGGGGGATTAGCTACAATGAGCAGTTCTTC.